The 5 T cell receptor beta chains below come from one sample, sequenced in a study of CD8+CD57+ T cells in acquired aplastic anemia. CDR3 and TCR beta VDJ profiling relied on genomic DNA as the template. MiXCR was run by TCRdb on the reads, yielding one entry per CDR3 protein. The sample has around 130,000 distinct CDR3 sequences, over 45% seen once. Sequencing was carried out using sorted CD4+, CD8+, or CD8+CD57+ T cells (not recorded which) from PBMCs. The receptors originated from a human donor in good health, serving as a control.

In this sample, this clonotype turned up many times. The CDR3 loop reads CASSQPGTDNSPLHF. CDR3 nucleotides: TGTGCCAGCAGCCAGCCCGGGACTGATAATTCACCCCTCCACTTT. The gene calls are TRBV7-9 and TRBJ1-6; D perhaps matches TRBD1 (5 bases). This CDR3 region has 15 residues. Per germline, CDR1 SEHNR and CDR2 FQNEAQ (reference sequence). Trimming shortened V by 5 bases and J by 5 bases, and 13 bases separated the two germline ends.

There are many counts of this clonotype. This rearrangement joins TRBV5-1 to TRBJ1-4; D is possibly TRBD1 (5 bases). In germline, CDR1 is SGHRS, CDR2 YFSETQ. V lost 3 bases to trimming and J lost 4 bases, with 13 bases between them. The CDR3 totals 15 residues. In DNA, the CDR3 is TGCGCCAGCAGCTCTGGAAGTAGGGGTAATGAAAAACTGTTTTTT. Amino acids: CASSSGSRGNEKLFF. The entire variable domain, with the rest obtained from reference TRBV5-1 and TRBJ1-4, is as follows: KAGVTQTPRYLIKTRGQQVTLSCSPISGHRSVSWYQQTPGQGLQFLFEYFSETQRNKGNFPGRFSGRQFSNSRSEMNVSTLELGDSALYLCASSSGSRGNEKLFFGSGTQLSVL.

This clonotype was counted at least ten times. This chain joins TRBV19 and TRBJ1-2, with 10 bases fitting TRBD1. The V gene end was trimmed by 3 bases and the J gene end by 7 bases; junction bases not matched to a gene: 8. Germline CDR1 reads LNHDA; CDR2 reads SQIVND (reference sequence). This CDR3 is 15 amino acids long. The CDR3 region is CASSILTGQGSGYTF. CDR3 nucleotides: TGTGCCAGTAGTATTCTAACGGGACAGGGGTCTGGCTACACCTTC.

This chain connects TRBV24-1 to TRBJ1-1; no firm D call. V lost 7 bases and J 1 base, leaving 9 bases between the germline ends. The CDR3 extends over 13 amino acids. Germline V gives CDR1 KGHDR, CDR2 SFDVKD. The CDR3 DNA sequence: TGTGCCACCAGGGCCGGATGGAACACTGAAGCTTTCTTT. It specifies CATRAGWNTEAFF.

This clonotype was counted many times. The CDR3 loop reads CASSQGGLAGFYNEQFF. The CDR3 DNA reads as TGCGCCAGCAGCCAAGGTGGTCTAGCGGGATTCTACAATGAGCAGTTCTTC. The genes are TRBV4-1 and TRBJ2-1, with 9 bases that match TRBD2. Germline CDR1 reads MGHRA; CDR2 reads YSYEKL. The CDR3 is 17 residues long. V lost 1 base to trimming and J lost 3 bases; unmatched junction nucleotides: 7.